This T cell receptor beta chain was profiled in a study of T cell clonotyping in hematopoietic cell transplantation. Clones were sequenced by immunoSEQ multiplex PCR, and TCRdb holds only the in-frame ones, with some missing. The table records about 16,000 clones, around 55% of them present only once. V lost 1 base and J 1 base, leaving 14 bases between the germline ends. CDR3 length: 15 residues. In germline, CDR1 is SQVTM, CDR2 ANQGSEA. The receptor was derived from a male patient aged 50 to 59 who had an allogeneic stem cell transplant from an unrelated donor, so T cells may come from the graft donor. Some clones in this sample may be carry-over from other donors' samples. The V gene is TRBV29-1, the J gene TRBJ2-7; tentative D call: TRBD2 (6 bases). The material sequenced was PBMCs, taken 30 days after allogeneic stem cell transplant. CDR3 DNA: TGCAGCGTTGAAGGGGTGGGAGGACGTTCCTACGAGCAGTACTTC. It specifies CSVEGVGGRSYEQYF.